This passage covers 28 T cell receptor beta chains from one sample sequenced in a study of shared clonotypes between healthy human individuals. Clones were read by immunoSEQ multiplex PCR, and TCRdb kept only the in-frame ones, dropping some. The repertoire holds 2 million to 3 million clones, with roughly 93% as singletons. Sequencing input: naive CD4+ T cells from PBMCs. Described subset: CD45RA+ positively selected. The source of these receptors is a man aged 18 to 29 in good health. Some clones in this sample may be carry-over from other donors' samples.

V and J are TRBV6-5 and TRBJ2-1; 14 positions match TRBD2. In germline, CDR1 is MNHEY, CDR2 SVGAGI. The CDR3 consists of 15 residues. J lost 9 bases, V lost 6 bases, and 7 bases had no gene match. The CDR3 here is CASSPGLAGVGEQFF. CDR3 nucleotide sequence: TGTGCCAGCAGCCCGGGACTAGCGGGAGTAGGTGAGCAGTTCTTC.

V is TRBV7-8 and J is TRBJ1-2; D call uncertain. V was pared by 0 bases and J by 4 bases, with 3 bases between. The V gene's germline CDR1 is SGHVS and CDR2 FQNEAQ. This CDR3 contains 12 residues. The CDR3 nucleotides read TGTGCCAGCAGCTTAGCGGTCTATGGCTACACCTTC. As protein: CASSLAVYGYTF.

The gene calls are TRBV14 and TRBJ1-2; D is undetermined. The V end lost 2 bases, the J end lost 8 bases, and 9 bases lay between the germline ends. There are 12 residues in the CDR3. The germline V gene encodes CDR1 SGHDN and CDR2 FVKESK. CDR3 region: CASSQTGIGYTF. CDR3 DNA: TGTGCCAGCAGCCAAACTGGGATCGGCTACACCTTC.

This chain links TRBV4-3 with TRBJ2-7; D gene uncertain. The ends were cut back, 4 bases at V and 3 bases at J, with 19 bases in the middle. Germline CDR1 reads LGHNA; CDR2 reads YSLEER. The CDR3 has 16 residues. The CDR3 nucleotides are TGCGCCAGCAGCCCCTCCGAAGGCCAGGCCCACTACGAGCAGTACTTC. It codes for CASSPSEGQAHYEQYF.

The rearrangement uses TRBV5-1 and TRBJ2-5; D gene unclear. The CDR3 contains 14 residues. Trimming removed 0 bases from V and 4 bases from J, with 10 bases in between. The germline V gene encodes CDR1 SGHRS and CDR2 YFSETQ. The chain's CDR3 is CASSLAVFGETQYF. The CDR3 nucleotides read TGCGCCAGCAGCTTGGCTGTTTTCGGAGAGACCCAGTACTTC.

Regarding this clone: Within the sample, other DNA sequences also encode this same CDR3. The chain links TRBV19 to TRBJ1-2; no clear D gene. The CDR3 length is 12 residues. CDR1 is LNHDA, CDR2 SQIVND, per germline (reference sequence). Trimming cost V 6 bases and J 0 bases, with 5 bases left between them. The chain's CDR3 is CASSRANYGYTF. DNA of the CDR3: TGTGCCAGTAGCAGAGCTAACTATGGCTACACCTTC. The whole variable domain, remainder taken from reference TRBV19 and TRBJ1-2, is DGGITQSPKYLFRKEGQNVTLSCEQNLNHDAMYWYRQDPGQGLRLIYYSQIVNDFQKGDIAEGYSVSREKKESFPLTVTSAQKNPTAFYLCASSRANYGYTFGSGTRLTVV.

Worth noting for this clone: Other DNA sequences from this sample encode an identical CDR3 as well. This sequence joins TRBV15 and TRBJ1-5, with D hard to call. Germline V CDR1 and CDR2: LNHNV, YYDKDF (reference sequence). With 1 base removed from V and 4 bases from J, the gap between germline ends came to 8 bases. The CDR3 totals 14 residues. DNA of the CDR3: TGTGCCACCAGCAGAGGCCCGAGTAATCAGCCCCAGCATTTT. Its translation: CATSRGPSNQPQHF. Using reference TRBV15 and TRBJ1-5 for the parts outside the CDR3, the full variable domain is DAMVIQNPRYQVTQFGKPVTLSCSQTLNHNVMYWYQQKSSQAPKLLFHYYDKDFNNEADTPDNFQSRRPNTSFCFLDIRSPGLGDTAMYLCATSRGPSNQPQHFGDGTRLSIL.

The V call is TRBV28, the J call TRBJ1-4, with a possible D match to TRBD1 (5 bases). In germline, CDR1 is MDHEN, CDR2 SYDVKM. The CDR3 has 18 residues. The V end was cut by 4 bases, the J end by 2 bases, with 20 bases between. The CDR3, as DNA: TGTGCCAGCAGTTCGACTGCGGGGGGGAGTTTTACTAATGAAAAACTGTTTTTT. It specifies CASSSTAGGSFTNEKLFF.

This clone was seen once. The V gene is TRBV14, the J gene TRBJ1-2; tentatively, D is TRBD1 (5 bases). Trimming took off 4 bases at V and 4 bases at J, with 13 bases between the two ends. The CDR3 spans 14 residues. CDR1 is SGHDN and CDR2 is FVKESK in the germline V gene. CDR3 DNA sequence: TGTGCCAGCAGCCTAAGCGCCGACAGCTATGGCTACACCTTC. As protein: CASSLSADSYGYTF.

The chain links TRBV19 to TRBJ1-5; D possibly corresponds to TRBD1 (5 bases). Trimming stripped 4 bases from V and 4 bases from J, with 14 bases between. This CDR3 spans 15 amino acids. From germline, CDR1 is LNHDA and CDR2 SQIVND (reference sequence). The CDR3 DNA follows: TGTGCCAGTAGTACCGGACAAGGAAAGAATCAGCCCCAGCATTTT. Its protein product is CASSTGQGKNQPQHF.

The V call is TRBV30, the J call TRBJ1-5; unclear D gene. Between the trimmed V and J ends, which lost 0 bases and 0 bases, there was a span of 6 bases. This CDR3 comprises 14 residues. Looked up from germline, CDR1 is GTSNPN and CDR2 is SVGIG (reference sequence). The CDR3 nucleotides are TGTGCCTGGAGTGTATTTAATAGCAATCAGCCCCAGCATTTT. This codes for CAWSVFNSNQPQHF.

This clone is a singleton in its sample. The V and J genes are TRBV29-1 and TRBJ1-2, with 7 bases identical to TRBD1. The CDR3 runs 14 residues. CDR1 is SQVTM and CDR2 is ANQGSEA in the germline V gene. Unmatched junction bases numbered 7, after V lost 6 bases and J lost 0 bases. For the CDR3, the DNA is TGCAGCGTCGCCACAGGGGTAGCTAACTATGGCTACACCTTC. Translation: CSVATGVANYGYTF.

This sequence joins TRBV28 and TRBJ2-3, with TRBD1 identical over 9 bases. The CDR3 contains 15 residues. Germline values: CDR1 MDHEN, CDR2 SYDVKM. V dropped 5 bases and J dropped 3; count of bases not matched to a gene: 6. This chain's CDR3 is CASSPTGTGTDTQYF. CDR3 in DNA: TGTGCCAGCAGTCCCACCGGGACAGGGACAGATACGCAGTATTTT. The entire variable domain, with the rest obtained from reference TRBV28 and TRBJ2-3, is as follows: DVKVTQSSRYLVKRTGEKVFLECVQDMDHENMFWYRQDPGLGLRLIYFSYDVKMKEKGDIPEGYSVSREKKERFSLILESASTNQTSMYLCASSPTGTGTDTQYFGPGTRLTVL.

This clone was picked up one time. The rearrangement joins TRBV18 to TRBJ2-7, with 8 bases matching TRBD2. CDR1 is KGHSH and CDR2 is LQKENI in the germline V gene. V lost 3 bases and J lost 3; bases outside the gene matches: 13. The CDR3 sequence is 17 residues long. This chain's CDR3 is CASSPQGGIAGFYEQYF. The CDR3 nucleotides are TGTGCCAGCTCACCCCAGGGAGGGATAGCGGGGTTCTACGAGCAGTACTTC. The full variable domain, completed using reference TRBV18 and TRBJ2-7, is NAGVMQNPRHLVRRRGQEARLRCSPMKGHSHVYWYRQLPEEGLKFMVYLQKENIIDESGMPKERFSAEFPKEGPSILRIQQVVRGDSAAYFCASSPQGGIAGFYEQYFGPGTRLTVT.

The chain carries TRBV27 and TRBJ2-7; 7 bases fit TRBD1. CDR3 length equals 17 residues. V was pared by 2 bases and J by 2 bases, with 12 bases of the junction left unmatched. In germline, CDR1 is MNHEY, CDR2 SMNVEV (reference sequence). This CDR3 is CASSLRAGSTGPYEQYF. As DNA, the CDR3 is TGTGCCAGCAGTTTAAGGGCCGGCTCGACAGGGCCCTACGAGCAGTACTTC.

The genes are TRBV15 and TRBJ2-7, with 8 bases fitting TRBD2. CDR1 and CDR2 from the germline V gene are LNHNV and YYDKDF (reference sequence). V lost 0 bases and J lost 5; bases outside the gene matches: 12. The CDR3 runs 17 residues. CDR3 sequence reads: CATSREVGASGRNEQYF. The CDR3 DNA is TGTGCCACCAGCAGAGAGGTTGGGGCTAGCGGGCGGAACGAGCAGTACTTC.

This chain joins TRBV27 and TRBJ1-1; D is undetermined. Trimming left V 4 bases short and J 1 base short, with 22 bases between. Germline V gene lookup returns CDR1 MNHEY and CDR2 SMNVEV (reference sequence). The CDR3 has 18 residues. CDR3 region: CASSSTLRAQFPNTEAFF. The CDR3 DNA reads as TGTGCCAGCAGTTCCACCCTCCGGGCCCAATTCCCGAACACTGAAGCTTTCTTT.

The gene calls are TRBV5-1 and TRBJ1-2, with a possible D match to TRBD1 (6 bases). The V gene lost 0 bases and the J gene lost 6 bases, with 15 bases spanning the gap. This CDR3 contains 15 residues. Per the germline V gene, CDR1 is SGHRS and CDR2 is YFSETQ. The chain's CDR3 is CASSLGGQGYNGYTF. CDR3 bases: TGCGCCAGCAGCTTGGGGGGCCAGGGGTACAATGGCTACACCTTC.

The gene calls are TRBV5-1 and TRBJ1-1, with 7 positions matching TRBD1. Germline V gives CDR1 SGHRS, CDR2 YFSETQ. Germline trimming cut 5 bases from V and 6 bases from J; bases unmatched to any gene: 10. This CDR3 has 14 amino acids. The CDR3 loop is CASRKTGNIPEAFF. CDR3 in DNA: TGCGCCAGCAGAAAGACAGGGAATATCCCTGAAGCTTTCTTT.

J is TRBJ1-3 and V is TRBV6-5; 9 bases fit TRBD1. The V gene end was trimmed by 6 bases and the J gene end by 0 bases; junction bases not matched to a gene: 3. In germline, CDR1 is MNHEY, CDR2 SVGAGI. CDR3 length: 15 amino acids. In DNA, the CDR3 is TGTGCCAGCAGAGAGACAGGGGGCTCTGGAAACACCATATATTTT. Translated, it gives CASRETGGSGNTIYF.

The chain couples TRBV11-2 to TRBJ2-7, with D possibly called TRBD1 or TRBD2 (6 bases each). Trimming removed 6 bases at V and 2 bases at J, with 23 bases between. The CDR3 consists of 17 residues. Germline V gives CDR1 SGHAT, CDR2 FQNNGV. CDR3 sequence reads: CASSNPPGGPLAYEQYF. Here the CDR3 DNA reads TGTGCCAGCAGTAACCCCCCCGGGGGCCCTTTAGCCTACGAGCAGTACTTC.

V and J are TRBV7-2 and TRBJ2-3, with a tentative D call TRBD1 (5 bases). V was cut by 0 bases and J by 1 base, with 14 bases left in between. CDR1 is SGHTA and CDR2 is FQGNSA in the germline V gene. The CDR3 is 17 residues long. The CDR3: CASSLAYPGFGTDTQYF. The CDR3 coding sequence is TGTGCCAGCAGCTTAGCGTACCCAGGGTTTGGCACAGATACGCAGTATTTT.

This clone has just a few counts. V gene TRBV27 combines with J gene TRBJ1-5, with TRBD1 identical over 8 bases. The CDR3 extends over 16 amino acids. Trimming cost V 6 bases and J 0 bases; bases outside gene matches: 7. Germline V lookup: CDR1 MNHEY, CDR2 SMNVEV (reference sequence). The CDR3: CASSATGQDSNQPQHF. DNA for the CDR3: TGTGCCAGCAGCGCTACGGGACAGGATAGCAATCAGCCCCAGCATTTT.

V gene TRBV6-6 combines with J gene TRBJ2-7; D not resolved. In germline, CDR1 is MNHNY, CDR2 SVGAGI (reference sequence). V was shortened by 2 bases and J by 3 bases, with 11 bases between the two germline ends. The CDR3 totals 14 residues. The CDR3 here is CASSYEHLSYEQYF. CDR3 nucleotides: TGTGCCAGCAGTTACGAACACCTCAGCTACGAGCAGTACTTC.

To note about this clone: This sample includes further DNA sequences coding for the same CDR3. V is TRBV5-1 and J is TRBJ2-7; D unclear. This CDR3 is 13 amino acids long. Germline values: CDR1 SGHRS, CDR2 YFSETQ. Trimming left V 3 bases short and J 2 bases short, with 9 bases between. The CDR3 DNA follows: TGCGCCAGCAGCTCTACGGCCCCCTACGAGCAGTACTTC. It codes for CASSSTAPYEQYF.

The chain links TRBV7-3 to TRBJ1-4; D is perhaps TRBD1 (6 bases). CDR1 is SGHTA and CDR2 is FQGTGA in the germline V gene. The CDR3 length is 15 residues. V lost 5 bases and J lost 5, with 15 bases in between. In DNA, the CDR3 is TGTGCCAGCAGCCTAGGGGGGACACCAAATGAAAAACTGTTTTTT. Encoded protein: CASSLGGTPNEKLFF.

This chain uses TRBV7-8 with TRBJ2-1; 10 bases are shared with TRBD2. The CDR3 has 16 residues. Trimming took 1 base from V and 6 from J; bases not matched to a gene: 6. In germline, CDR1 is SGHVS, CDR2 FQNEAQ. CDR3 amino acids: CASSLVKSSGSNEQFF. The CDR3 DNA reads as TGTGCCAGCAGCTTAGTAAAGTCTAGCGGGAGCAATGAGCAGTTCTTC.

This sequence joins TRBV9 and TRBJ2-2; possibly TRBD1 for D (5 bases). Trimming took off 4 bases at V and 6 bases at J, with 13 bases between the two ends. Germline values: CDR1 SGDLS, CDR2 YYNGEE. This CDR3 has 14 amino acids. Here the CDR3 reads CASSSPDKAGELFF. CDR3 nucleotide sequence: TGTGCCAGCAGCAGTCCGGACAAAGCCGGGGAGCTGTTTTTT.